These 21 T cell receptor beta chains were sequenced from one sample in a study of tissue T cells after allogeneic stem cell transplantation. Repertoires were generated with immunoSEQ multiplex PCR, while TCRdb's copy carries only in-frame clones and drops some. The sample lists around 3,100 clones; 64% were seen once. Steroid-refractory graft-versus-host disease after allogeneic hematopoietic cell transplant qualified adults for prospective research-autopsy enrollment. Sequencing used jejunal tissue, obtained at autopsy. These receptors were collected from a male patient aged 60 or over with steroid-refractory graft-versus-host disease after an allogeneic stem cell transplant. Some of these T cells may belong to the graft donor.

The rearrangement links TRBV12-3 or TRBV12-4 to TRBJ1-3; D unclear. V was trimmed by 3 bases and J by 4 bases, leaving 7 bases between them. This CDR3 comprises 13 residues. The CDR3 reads CASSFRLGNTIYF. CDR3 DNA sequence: TGTGCCAGCAGTTTTCGTCTAGGAAACACCATATATTTT.

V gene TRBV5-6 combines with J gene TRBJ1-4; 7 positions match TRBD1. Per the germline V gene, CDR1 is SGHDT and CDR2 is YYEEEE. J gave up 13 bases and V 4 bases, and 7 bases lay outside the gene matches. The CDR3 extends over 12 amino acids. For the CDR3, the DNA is TGTGCCAGCAGCCGACAGGGAAGGGGACTGTTTTTT. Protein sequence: CASSRQGRGLFF. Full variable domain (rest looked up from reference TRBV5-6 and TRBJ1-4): DAGVTQSPTHLIKTRGQQVTLRCSPKSGHDTVSWYQQALGQGPQFIFQYYEEEERQRGNFPDRFSGHQFPNYSSELNVNALLLGDSALYLCASSRQGRGLFFGSGTQLSVL.

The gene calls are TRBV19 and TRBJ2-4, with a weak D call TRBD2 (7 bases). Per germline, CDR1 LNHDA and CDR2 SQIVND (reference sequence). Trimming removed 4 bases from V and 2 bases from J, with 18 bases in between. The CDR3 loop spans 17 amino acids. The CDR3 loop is CASSTPGRGISKNIQYF. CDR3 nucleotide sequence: TGTGCCAGTAGTACCCCGGGGAGGGGGATTTCCAAAAACATTCAGTACTTC.

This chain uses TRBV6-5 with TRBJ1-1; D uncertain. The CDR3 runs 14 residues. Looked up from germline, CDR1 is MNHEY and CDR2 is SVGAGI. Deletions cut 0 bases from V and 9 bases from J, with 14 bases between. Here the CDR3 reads CASSYSMGYDKAFF. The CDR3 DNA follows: TGTGCCAGCAGTTACTCGATGGGCTATGACAAAGCTTTCTTT.

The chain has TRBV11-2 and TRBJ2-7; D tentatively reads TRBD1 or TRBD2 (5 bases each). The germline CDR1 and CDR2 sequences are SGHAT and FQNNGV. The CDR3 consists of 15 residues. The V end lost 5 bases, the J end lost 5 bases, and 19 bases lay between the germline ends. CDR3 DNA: TGTGCCAGCAGCAACCGCTTGCCGGGGCTCAACGAGCAGTACTTC. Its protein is CASSNRLPGLNEQYF.

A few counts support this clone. In DNA, the CDR3 is TGCGCCAGCAGCCAAGGGACAGGAACCTACGAGCAGTACTTC. Translating it yields CASSQGTGTYEQYF. The gene calls are TRBV4-3 and TRBJ2-7, with 7 bases that match TRBD1. The CDR3 has 14 residues. J was trimmed by 2 bases and V by 1 base; bases with no gene match: 2. Germline V CDR1 and CDR2: LGHNA, YSLEER.

As DNA, the CDR3 is TGCAGTGCTAGTGTGGCGGCAGGGATTAGGAGCAATCAGCCCCAGCATTTT. This gives the protein CSASVAAGIRSNQPQHF. The gene calls are TRBV20-1 and TRBJ1-5, with a weak D call TRBD1 (5 bases). The CDR3 spans 17 residues. Germline CDR1 is DFQATT and CDR2 is SNEGSKA (reference sequence). With 3 bases removed from V and 1 base from J, the gap between germline ends came to 19 bases.

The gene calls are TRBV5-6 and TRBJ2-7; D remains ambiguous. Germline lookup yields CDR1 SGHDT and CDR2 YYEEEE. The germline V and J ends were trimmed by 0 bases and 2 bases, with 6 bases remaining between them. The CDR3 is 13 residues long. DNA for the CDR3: TGTGCCAGCAGCTTGGAGGGAACCTACGAGCAGTACTTC. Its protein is CASSLEGTYEQYF.

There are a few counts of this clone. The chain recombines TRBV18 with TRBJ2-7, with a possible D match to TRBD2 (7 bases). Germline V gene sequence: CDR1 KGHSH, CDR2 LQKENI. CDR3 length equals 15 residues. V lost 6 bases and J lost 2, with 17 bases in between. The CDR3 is CASSPRGASTYEQYF. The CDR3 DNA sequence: TGTGCCAGCTCTCCCCGGGGGGCAAGCACCTACGAGCAGTACTTC.

The CDR3 loop is CASSQSGEETQYF. CDR3 coding DNA: TGCGCCAGCAGCCAAAGCGGGGAAGAGACCCAGTACTTC. The chain couples TRBV4-1 to TRBJ2-5; 7 nucleotides line up with TRBD2. This CDR3 contains 13 residues. V shed 2 bases, J shed 3 bases, and the junction held 0 bases outside the gene matches. Germline V CDR1 and CDR2: MGHRA, YSYEKL.

DNA of the CDR3: TGTGCCAGCAGGGGGGGGACTAGCGGCTTCACCGGGGAGCTGTTTTTT. Translated, it gives CASRGGTSGFTGELFF. The rearrangement joins TRBV11-2 to TRBJ2-2; 11 bases align to TRBD2. The length of the CDR3 is 16 residues. V gave up 6 bases and J gave up 4 bases; unmatched junction bases: 7. Per the germline V gene, CDR1 is SGHAT and CDR2 is FQNNGV.

The DNA of the CDR3 is TGTGCCAGCAGTCTTCCAGGGGGCTATCAGCCCCAGCATTTT. This gives the protein CASSLPGGYQPQHF. This chain uses TRBV6-2 or TRBV6-3 with TRBJ1-5; 8 bases fit TRBD1. The CDR3 spans 14 residues. Trimming at V came to 5 bases and at J to 5 bases, leaving 5 bases not matched to a gene. Germline CDR1 MNHEY, CDR2 SVGEGT.

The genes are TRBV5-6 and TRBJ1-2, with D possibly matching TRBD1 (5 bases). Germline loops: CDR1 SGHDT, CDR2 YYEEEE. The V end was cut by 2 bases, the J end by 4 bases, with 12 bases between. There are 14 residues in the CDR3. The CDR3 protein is CASSFGGVLYGYTF. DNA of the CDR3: TGTGCCAGCAGCTTTGGAGGGGTCCTCTATGGCTACACCTTC.

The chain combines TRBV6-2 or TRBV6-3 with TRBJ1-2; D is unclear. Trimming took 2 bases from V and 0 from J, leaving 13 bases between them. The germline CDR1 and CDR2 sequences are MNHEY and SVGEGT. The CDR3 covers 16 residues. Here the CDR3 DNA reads TGTGCCAGCAGTTACCATACAGTCAACCCTAACTATGGCTACACCTTC. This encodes CASSYHTVNPNYGYTF.

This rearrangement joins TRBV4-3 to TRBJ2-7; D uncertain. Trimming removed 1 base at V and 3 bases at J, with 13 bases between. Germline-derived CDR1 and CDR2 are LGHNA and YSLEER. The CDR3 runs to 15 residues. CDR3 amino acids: CASSQGVNRNYEQYF. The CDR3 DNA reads TGCGCCAGCAGCCAAGGAGTTAATCGTAACTACGAGCAGTACTTC.

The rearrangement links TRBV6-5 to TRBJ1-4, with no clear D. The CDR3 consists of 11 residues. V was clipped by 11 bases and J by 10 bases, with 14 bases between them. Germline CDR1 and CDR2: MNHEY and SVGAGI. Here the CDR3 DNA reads TGTGCCGCCTTTATAGGGTCAAAACTGTTTTTT. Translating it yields CAAFIGSKLFF.

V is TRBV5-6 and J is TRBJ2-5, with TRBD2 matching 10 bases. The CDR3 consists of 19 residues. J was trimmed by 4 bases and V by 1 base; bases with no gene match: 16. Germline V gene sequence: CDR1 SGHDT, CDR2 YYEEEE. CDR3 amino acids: CASSLFSLAGAYSGETQYF. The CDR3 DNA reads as TGTGCCAGCAGCTTGTTCTCCCTAGCGGGGGCCTACTCGGGAGAGACCCAGTACTTC. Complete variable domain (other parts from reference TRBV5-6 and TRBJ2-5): DAGVTQSPTHLIKTRGQQVTLRCSPKSGHDTVSWYQQALGQGPQFIFQYYEEEERQRGNFPDRFSGHQFPNYSSELNVNALLLGDSALYLCASSLFSLAGAYSGETQYFGPGTRLLVL.

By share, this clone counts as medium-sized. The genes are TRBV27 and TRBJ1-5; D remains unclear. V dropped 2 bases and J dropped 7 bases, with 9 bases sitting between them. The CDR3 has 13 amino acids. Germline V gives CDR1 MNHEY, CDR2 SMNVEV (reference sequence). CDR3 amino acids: CASSLRWEQPQHF. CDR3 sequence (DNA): TGTGCCAGCAGTTTAAGATGGGAACAGCCCCAGCATTTT.

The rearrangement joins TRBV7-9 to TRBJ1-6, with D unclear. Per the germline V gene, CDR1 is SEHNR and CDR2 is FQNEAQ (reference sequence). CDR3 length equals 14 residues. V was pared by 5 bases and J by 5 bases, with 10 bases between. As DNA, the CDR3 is TGTGCCAGCAGCCTAAGGGAGAATAATTCACCCCTCCACTTT. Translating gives CASSLRENNSPLHF.

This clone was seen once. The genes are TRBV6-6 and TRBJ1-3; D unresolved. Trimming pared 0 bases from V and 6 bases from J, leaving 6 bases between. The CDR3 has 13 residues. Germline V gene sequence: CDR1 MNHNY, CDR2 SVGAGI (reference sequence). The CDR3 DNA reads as TGTGCCAGCAGTTACTCGAAGGAAAACACCATATATTTT. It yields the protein CASSYSKENTIYF.

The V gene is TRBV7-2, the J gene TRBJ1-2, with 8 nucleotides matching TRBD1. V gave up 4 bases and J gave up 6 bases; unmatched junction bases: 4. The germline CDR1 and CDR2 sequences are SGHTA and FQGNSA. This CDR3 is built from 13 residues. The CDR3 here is CASSSRQGHGYTF. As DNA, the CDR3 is TGTGCCAGCAGCTCACGACAGGGGCATGGCTACACCTTC.